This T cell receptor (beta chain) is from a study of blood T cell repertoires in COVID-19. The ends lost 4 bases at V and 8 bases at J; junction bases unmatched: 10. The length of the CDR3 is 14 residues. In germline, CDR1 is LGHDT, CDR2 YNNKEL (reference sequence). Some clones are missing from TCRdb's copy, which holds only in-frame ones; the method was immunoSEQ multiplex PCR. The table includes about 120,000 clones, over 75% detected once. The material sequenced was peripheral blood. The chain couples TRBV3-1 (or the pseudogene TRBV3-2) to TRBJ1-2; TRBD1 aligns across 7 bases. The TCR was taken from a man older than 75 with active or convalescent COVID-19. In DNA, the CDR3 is TGTGCCAGCAGCCCATCGGGAGGGGGCAAGGGCTACACCTTC. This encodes CASSPSGGGKGYTF.